This is a list of T cell receptor beta chains from one sample in a study of cytomegalovirus exposure and HLA in healthy donors. Clones were read by immunoSEQ multiplex PCR, and TCRdb kept only the in-frame ones, dropping some. Among around 95,000 clones listed, around 76% were seen once. What was sequenced was PBMCs. The receptors come from a man aged 25-45 years in good health and CMV-seropositive. The CDR3 runs from the conserved cysteine through the conserved F or W. Each record gives: V gene, J gene, D gene, clone size, CDR3 protein, CDR3 DNA. A D gene is named only where the DNA matches it firmly. Expanded clones get a size class; other rows say once, few or many, or leave the size out.

V: TRBV9; J: TRBJ1-2; D: .; size: .; CDR3: CASSVASDSLGYGYTF; DNA: TGTGCCAGCAGCGTAGCTAGCGACAGTCTAGGATATGGCTACACCTTC
V: TRBV4-1; J: TRBJ2-7; D: TRBD2; size: .; CDR3: CASSQVGTRGNEQYF; DNA: TGCGCCAGCAGCCAAGTCGGGACTAGGGGCAACGAGCAGTACTTC
V: TRBV7-9; J: TRBJ1-2; D: .; size: .; CDR3: CASRIGAANYGYTF; DNA: TGTGCCAGCAGGATTGGGGCCGCTAACTATGGCTACACCTTC
V: TRBV6-5; J: TRBJ1-5; D: .; size: .; CDR3: CASSYTDYSNQPQHF; DNA: TGTGCCAGCAGTTATACAGACTATAGCAATCAGCCCCAGCATTTT
V: TRBV29-1; J: TRBJ1-1; D: .; size: .; CDR3: CSARDSLSAFF; DNA: TGCAGCGCTAGGGACTCCTTGAGCGCTTTCTTT
V: TRBV7-2; J: TRBJ1-5; D: .; size: .; CDR3: CASSTRDGNQPQHF; DNA: TGTGCCAGCAGCACTAGAGACGGGAATCAGCCCCAGCATTTT
V: TRBV6-1; J: TRBJ2-4; D: TRBD1; size: .; CDR3: CASSKTGGAYIQYF; DNA: TGTGCCAGCAGCAAGACAGGGGGCGCTTACATTCAGTACTTC
V: TRBV29-1; J: TRBJ2-1; D: .; size: .; CDR3: CSPRQVDYNEQFF; DNA: TGCAGCCCTAGACAGGTGGACTACAATGAGCAGTTCTTC
V: TRBV6-1; J: TRBJ1-1; D: .; size: .; CDR3: CASSEQVPEAFF; DNA: TGTGCCAGCAGTGAACAGGTCCCTGAAGCTTTCTTT
V: TRBV4-2; J: TRBJ1-4; D: TRBD1; size: .; CDR3: CASSPGGSRSTNEKLFF; DNA: TGTGCCAGCAGCCCAGGGGGTTCTAGGTCAACTAATGAAAAACTGTTTTTT
V: TRBV5-5; J: TRBJ2-2; D: .; size: .; CDR3: CASSNRQGGTGELFF; DNA: TGTGCCAGCAGCAACAGACAGGGAGGCACCGGGGAGCTGTTTTTT
V: TRBV28; J: TRBJ2-7; D: TRBD2; size: .; CDR3: CASCRGGPPYEQYF; DNA: TGTGCCAGCTGCCGGGGGGGACCCCCCTACGAGCAGTACTTC
V: TRBV6-1; J: TRBJ1-2; D: .; size: .; CDR3: CASSKTGANYGYTF; DNA: TGTGCCAGCAGCAAGACAGGAGCTAACTATGGCTACACCTTC
V: TRBV2; J: TRBJ1-4; D: .; size: .; CDR3: CASSGGRNEKLFF; DNA: TGTGCCAGCAGCGGGGGGCGAAATGAAAAACTGTTTTTT
V: TRBV6-1; J: TRBJ1-3; D: .; size: .; CDR3: CASSGTIGGNTIYF; DNA: TGTGCCAGCAGCGGGACAATTGGTGGAAACACCATATATTTT
V: TRBV19; J: TRBJ2-5; D: .; size: few; CDR3: CASSVTVLETQYF; DNA: TGTGCCAGTAGTGTGACAGTTCTCGAGACCCAGTACTTC
V: TRBV5-6; J: TRBJ2-7; D: TRBD2; size: .; CDR3: CASSWGGLEQYF; DNA: TGTGCCAGCAGCTGGGGAGGGCTCGAGCAGTACTTC
V: TRBV5-6; J: TRBJ2-7; D: .; size: .; CDR3: CASSLVSEQYF; DNA: TGTGCCAGCAGCTTGGTTAGCGAGCAGTACTTC
V: TRBV4-2; J: TRBJ2-5; D: TRBD2; size: .; CDR3: CASSQDMRGGDETQYF; DNA: TGTGCCAGCAGCCAAGATATGCGGGGGGGCGATGAGACCCAGTACTTC
V: TRBV6-5; J: TRBJ2-2; D: .; size: .; CDR3: CASSKRTDNTGELFF; DNA: TGTGCCAGCAGTAAGCGGACAGATAACACCGGGGAGCTGTTTTTT
V: TRBV5-4; J: TRBJ2-5; D: TRBD1; size: .; CDR3: CASSPTGGETQYF; DNA: TGTGCCAGCAGCCCGACAGGGGGGGAGACCCAGTACTTC
V: TRBV28; J: TRBJ2-1; D: .; size: .; CDR3: CASSSPRDGLNEQFF; DNA: TGTGCCAGCAGTTCGCCCCGGGACGGACTAAATGAGCAGTTCTTC
V: TRBV6-1; J: TRBJ2-7; D: .; size: .; CDR3: CASRRGSYEQYF; DNA: TGTGCCAGCAGGAGAGGCTCCTACGAGCAGTACTTC
V: TRBV10-3; J: TRBJ2-5; D: TRBD1; size: .; CDR3: CAISSRQGPSQETQYF; DNA: TGTGCCATCAGTTCCCGACAGGGGCCCTCCCAAGAGACCCAGTACTTC
V: TRBV9; J: TRBJ2-5; D: .; size: .; CDR3: CASSVALGALGETQYF; DNA: TGTGCCAGCAGCGTAGCTCTAGGGGCTTTGGGGGAGACCCAGTACTTC
V: TRBV6-5; J: TRBJ2-7; D: .; size: once; CDR3: CASSYSRLIAEQYF; DNA: TGTGCCAGCAGTTACTCGAGGCTCATAGCCGAGCAGTACTTC
V: TRBV9; J: TRBJ1-5; D: .; size: .; CDR3: CASSVEGGGQPQHF; DNA: TGTGCCAGCAGCGTAGAGGGAGGTGGGCAGCCCCAGCATTTT
V: TRBV19; J: TRBJ1-5; D: TRBD1; size: .; CDR3: CASVKQGNQPQHF; DNA: TGTGCCAGTGTAAAACAGGGGAATCAGCCCCAGCATTTT
V: TRBV11-3; J: TRBJ2-5; D: .; size: .; CDR3: CASSLAGGPDLETQYF; DNA: TGTGCCAGCAGCTTAGCGGGGGGCCCAGATCTGGAGACCCAGTACTTC
V: TRBV30; J: TRBJ1-6; D: TRBD1; size: few; CDR3: CAWSGTGRNSPLHF; DNA: TGTGCCTGGAGCGGGACAGGGCGGAATTCACCCCTCCACTTT
V: TRBV9; J: TRBJ1-4; D: .; size: once; CDR3: CASSGQGTGNEKLFF; DNA: TGTGCCAGCAGCGGCCAGGGGACGGGTAATGAAAAACTGTTTTTT
V: TRBV7-9; J: TRBJ2-7; D: .; size: .; CDR3: CASSTDSHTPYEQYF; DNA: TGTGCCAGCAGCACGGACAGCCACACTCCCTACGAGCAGTACTTC
V: TRBV2; J: TRBJ2-3; D: TRBD2; size: once; CDR3: CASNPAGTTSTDTQYF; DNA: TGTGCCAGCAATCCAGCGGGGACGACTAGCACAGATACGCAGTATTTT
V: TRBV6-1; J: TRBJ2-7; D: TRBD2; size: few; CDR3: CASSEQGLAAYEQYF; DNA: TGTGCCAGCAGTGAACAAGGACTAGCGGCCTACGAGCAGTACTTC
V: TRBV12-5; J: TRBJ2-1; D: TRBD2; size: .; CDR3: CASGSATSGNNEQFF; DNA: TGTGCTAGTGGTTCCGCGACTAGCGGCAACAATGAGCAGTTCTTC
V: TRBV7-9; J: TRBJ1-2; D: TRBD1; size: .; CDR3: CSSSRPGQGTGYTF; DNA: TGTTCCAGCAGCCGCCCTGGACAGGGGACTGGCTACACCTTC
V: TRBV5-1; J: TRBJ2-3; D: TRBD1; size: .; CDR3: CASSPTGAADTQYF; DNA: TGCGCCAGCAGCCCCACAGGGGCGGCAGATACGCAGTATTTT
V: TRBV4-1; J: TRBJ1-4; D: TRBD1; size: .; CDR3: CASRPGQPNEKLFF; DNA: TGCGCCAGCCGACCGGGACAGCCAAATGAAAAACTGTTTTTT
V: TRBV6-6; J: TRBJ2-7; D: TRBD2; size: few; CDR3: CASFGTSGYEQYF; DNA: TGTGCCAGCTTTGGAACTAGCGGCTACGAGCAGTACTTC
V: TRBV5-1; J: TRBJ2-7; D: .; size: .; CDR3: CASSQDSSYEQYF; DNA: TGCGCCAGCAGCCAGGACAGCTCCTACGAGCAGTACTTC
V: TRBV15; J: TRBJ1-4; D: .; size: .; CDR3: CATSRAGLGEKLFF; DNA: TGTGCCACCAGCAGAGCGGGGTTAGGGGAAAAACTGTTTTTT
V: TRBV11-2; J: TRBJ2-7; D: TRBD1; size: .; CDR3: CASSLGQGASYEQYF; DNA: TGTGCCAGCAGCTTAGGGCAGGGGGCCTCCTACGAGCAGTACTTC
V: TRBV14; J: TRBJ1-1; D: .; size: .; CDR3: CASSPHRVPRNTEAFF; DNA: TGTGCCAGCAGCCCGCACAGGGTGCCAAGGAACACTGAAGCTTTCTTT
V: TRBV7-9; J: TRBJ1-2; D: .; size: .; CDR3: CASSLGDTSIESNTF; DNA: TGTGCCAGCAGCTTAGGGGACACCTCCATTGAGTCGAACACCTTC
V: TRBV11-2; J: TRBJ2-3; D: .; size: .; CDR3: CASSLRGGRTDTQYF; DNA: TGTGCCAGCAGCTTAAGGGGGGGGAGGACAGATACGCAGTATTTT
V: TRBV30; J: TRBJ2-1; D: .; size: .; CDR3: CAWAPDTSYNEQFF; DNA: TGTGCCTGGGCCCCTGACACGTCCTACAATGAGCAGTTCTTC
V: TRBV7-9; J: TRBJ1-1; D: .; size: few; CDR3: CASSLAEFYPEAFF; DNA: TGTGCCAGCAGCTTAGCGGAGTTCTACCCTGAAGCTTTCTTT
V: TRBV28; J: TRBJ2-1; D: TRBD2; size: .; CDR3: CASRPTSGGYNEQFF; DNA: TGTGCCAGCAGACCGACTAGCGGGGGATACAATGAGCAGTTCTTC
V: TRBV4-2; J: TRBJ2-3; D: TRBD2; size: .; CDR3: CASSQRLAGGTDTQYF; DNA: TGTGCCAGCAGCCAACGTCTAGCGGGGGGCACAGATACGCAGTATTTT
V: TRBV14; J: TRBJ1-2; D: .; size: .; CDR3: CASSQESVAGEYGYTF; DNA: TGTGCCAGCAGCCAAGAATCCGTCGCAGGGGAATACGGCTACACCTTC
V: TRBV7-9; J: TRBJ1-2; D: .; size: .; CDR3: CASSPLRAFNYGYTF; DNA: TGTGCCAGCAGCCCCCTGAGGGCTTTTAACTATGGCTACACCTTC
V: TRBV4-1; J: TRBJ2-7; D: .; size: .; CDR3: CASSQDRGAYEQYF; DNA: TGCGCCAGCAGCCAAGACCGGGGAGCCTACGAGCAGTACTTC
V: TRBV2; J: TRBJ2-5; D: TRBD2; size: .; CDR3: CASEEVVGGGLETQYF; DNA: TGTGCCAGCGAAGAGGTCGTTGGGGGGGGGTTGGAGACCCAGTACTTC
V: TRBV7-9; J: TRBJ1-1; D: .; size: .; CDR3: CSSSPGSGKGFF; DNA: TGTTCCAGCAGCCCGGGTTCGGGTAAAGGTTTCTTT